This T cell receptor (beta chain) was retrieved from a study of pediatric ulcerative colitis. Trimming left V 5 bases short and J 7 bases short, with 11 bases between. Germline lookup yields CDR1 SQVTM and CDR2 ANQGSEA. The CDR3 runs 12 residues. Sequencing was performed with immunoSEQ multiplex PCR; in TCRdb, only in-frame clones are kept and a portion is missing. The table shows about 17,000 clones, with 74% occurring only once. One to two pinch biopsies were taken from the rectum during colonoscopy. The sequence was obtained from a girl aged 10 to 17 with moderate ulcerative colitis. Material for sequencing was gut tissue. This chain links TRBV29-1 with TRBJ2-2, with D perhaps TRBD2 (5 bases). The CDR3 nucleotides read TGCAGCGTTAAAGGAGGTCACGGGGAGCTGTTTTTT. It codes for CSVKGGHGELFF.